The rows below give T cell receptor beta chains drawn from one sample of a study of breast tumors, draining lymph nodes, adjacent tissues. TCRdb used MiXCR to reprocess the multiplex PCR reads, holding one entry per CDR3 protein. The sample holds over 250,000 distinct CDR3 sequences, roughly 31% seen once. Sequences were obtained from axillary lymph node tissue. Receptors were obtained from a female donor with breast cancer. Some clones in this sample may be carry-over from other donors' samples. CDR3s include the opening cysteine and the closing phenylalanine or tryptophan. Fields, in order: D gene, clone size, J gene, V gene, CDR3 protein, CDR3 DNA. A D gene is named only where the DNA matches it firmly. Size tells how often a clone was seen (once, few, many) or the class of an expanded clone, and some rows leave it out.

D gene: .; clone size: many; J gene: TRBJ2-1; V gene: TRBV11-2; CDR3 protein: CASRRNLYNEQFF; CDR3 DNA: TGTGCCAGCAGGAGGAACCTTTACAATGAGCAGTTCTTC
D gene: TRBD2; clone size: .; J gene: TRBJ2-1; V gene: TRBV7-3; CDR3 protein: CASSSGQGNEQFF; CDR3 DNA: TGTGCCAGCAGTAGCGGGCAGGGCAATGAGCAGTTCTTC
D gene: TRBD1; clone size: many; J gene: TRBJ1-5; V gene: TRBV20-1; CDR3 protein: CSASTGVNQPQHF; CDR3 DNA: TGCAGTGCTTCGACAGGGGTCAATCAGCCCCAGCATTTT
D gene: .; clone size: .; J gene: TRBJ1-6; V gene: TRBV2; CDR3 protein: CASSEHMAPGSPLHF; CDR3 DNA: TGTGCCAGCAGTGAACACATGGCTCCGGGTTCCCCCCTCCACTTT
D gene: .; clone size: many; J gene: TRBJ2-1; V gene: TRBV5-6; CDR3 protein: CATFRLGDEQFF; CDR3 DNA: TGTGCCACCTTCCGATTGGGGGATGAGCAGTTCTTC
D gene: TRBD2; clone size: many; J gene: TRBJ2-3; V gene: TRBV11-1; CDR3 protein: CASSFLTSGSTTDTQYF; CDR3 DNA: TGTGCCAGCAGCTTTTTGACTAGCGGGAGCACCACAGATACGCAGTATTTT
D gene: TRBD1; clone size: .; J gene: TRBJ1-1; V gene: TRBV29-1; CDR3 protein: CSVDRGMRTEAFF; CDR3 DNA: TGCAGCGTAGACAGGGGAATGAGGACTGAAGCTTTCTTT
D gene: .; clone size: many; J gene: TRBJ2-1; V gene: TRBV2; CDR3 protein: CASSEWVGGNEQFF; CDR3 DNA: TGTGCCAGCAGTGAATGGGTCGGTGGCAATGAGCAGTTCTTC
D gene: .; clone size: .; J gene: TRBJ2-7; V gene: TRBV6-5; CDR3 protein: CASRYGENSYEQYF; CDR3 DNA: TGTGCCAGCAGGTATGGCGAGAACTCCTACGAGCAGTACTTC
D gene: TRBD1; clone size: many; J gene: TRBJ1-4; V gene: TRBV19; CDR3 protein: CAAQGAGVEKLFF; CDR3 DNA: TGTGCAGCGCAGGGGGCGGGAGTGGAAAAACTGTTTTTT
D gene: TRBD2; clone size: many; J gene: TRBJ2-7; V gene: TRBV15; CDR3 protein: CATSRGWLAGKEQYF; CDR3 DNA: TGTGCCACCAGCAGAGGGTGGCTAGCGGGAAAGGAGCAGTACTTC
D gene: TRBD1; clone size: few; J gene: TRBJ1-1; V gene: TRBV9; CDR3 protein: CASSTETGALNTEAFF; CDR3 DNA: TGTGCCAGCAGCACCGAGACAGGGGCTTTGAACACTGAAGCTTTCTTT
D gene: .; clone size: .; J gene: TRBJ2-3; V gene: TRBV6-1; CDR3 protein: CASSEARLVRADTQYF; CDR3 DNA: TGTGCCAGCAGTGAAGCTCGGCTAGTTCGGGCAGATACGCAGTATTTT
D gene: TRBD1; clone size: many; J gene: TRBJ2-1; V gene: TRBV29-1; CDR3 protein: CSADPWTGVNEQFF; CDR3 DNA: TGCAGCGCCGACCCCTGGACAGGGGTGAATGAGCAGTTCTTC
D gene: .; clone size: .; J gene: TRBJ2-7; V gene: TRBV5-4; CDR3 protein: CASSHSGEQYF; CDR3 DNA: TGTGCCAGCAGCCATTCGGGGGAGCAGTACTTC
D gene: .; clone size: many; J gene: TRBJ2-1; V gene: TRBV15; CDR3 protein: CATRDWKNNEQFF; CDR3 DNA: TGTGCCACCCGGGACTGGAAGAACAATGAGCAGTTCTTC
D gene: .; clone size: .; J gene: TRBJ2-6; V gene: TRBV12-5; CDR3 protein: CASGLVVANTGANVLTF; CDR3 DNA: TGTGCTAGTGGTTTGGTGGTAGCGAACACCGGGGCCAACGTCCTGACTTTC
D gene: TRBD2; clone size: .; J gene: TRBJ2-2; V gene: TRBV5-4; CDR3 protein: CASSQERESGELFF; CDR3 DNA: TGTGCCAGCAGCCAAGAGCGGGAGTCCGGGGAGCTGTTTTTT
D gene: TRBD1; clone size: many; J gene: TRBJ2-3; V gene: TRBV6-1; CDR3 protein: CASKVGGTADTQYF; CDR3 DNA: TGTGCCAGTAAGGTAGGGGGCACGGCAGATACGCAGTATTTT
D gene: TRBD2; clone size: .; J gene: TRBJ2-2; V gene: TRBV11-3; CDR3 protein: CASSQPAGGPDTGELFF; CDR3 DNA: TGTGCCAGCAGCCAACCAGCGGGAGGGCCCGACACCGGGGAGCTGTTTTTT
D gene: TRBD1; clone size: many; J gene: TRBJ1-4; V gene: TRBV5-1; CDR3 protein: CASSIMGQGNEKLFF; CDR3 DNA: TGCGCCAGCAGCATCATGGGACAGGGAAATGAAAAACTGTTTTTT
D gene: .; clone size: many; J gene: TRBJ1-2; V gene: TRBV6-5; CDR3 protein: CASRDGLLYGYTF; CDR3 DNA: TGTGCCAGCAGGGACGGACTGCTGTATGGCTACACCTTC
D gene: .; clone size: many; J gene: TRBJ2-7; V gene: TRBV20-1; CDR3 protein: CSARDLGGLSYEQYF; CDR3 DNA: TGCAGTGCTAGAGATCTTGGGGGTTTATCCTACGAGCAGTACTTC
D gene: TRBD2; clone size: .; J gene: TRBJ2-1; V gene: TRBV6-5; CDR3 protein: CASSHGLAGDNEQFF; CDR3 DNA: TGTGCCAGCAGTCACGGACTAGCGGGAGACAATGAGCAGTTCTTC
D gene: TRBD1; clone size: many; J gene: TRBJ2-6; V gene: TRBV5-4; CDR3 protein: CASSPWTGASGANVLTF; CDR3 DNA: TGTGCCAGCAGCCCCTGGACAGGGGCCTCTGGGGCCAACGTCCTGACTTTC
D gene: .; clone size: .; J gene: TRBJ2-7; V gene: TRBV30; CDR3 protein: CAWSATSPLLNGQYF; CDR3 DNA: TGTGCCTGGAGTGCAACGTCTCCCCTATTGAACGGGCAGTACTTC
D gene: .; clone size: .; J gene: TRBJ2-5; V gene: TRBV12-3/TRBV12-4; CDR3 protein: CASSATGQLQETQYF; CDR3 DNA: TGTGCCAGCAGTGCAACAGGCCAGCTACAAGAGACCCAGTACTTC
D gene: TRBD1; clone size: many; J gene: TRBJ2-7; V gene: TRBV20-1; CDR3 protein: CSASDRDYEQYF; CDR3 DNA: TGCAGTGCTAGCGACAGGGACTACGAGCAGTACTTC
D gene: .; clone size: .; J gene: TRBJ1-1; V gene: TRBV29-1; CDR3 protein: CSVGGRSTEAFF; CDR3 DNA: TGCAGCGTGGGGGGGAGGAGCACTGAAGCTTTCTTT
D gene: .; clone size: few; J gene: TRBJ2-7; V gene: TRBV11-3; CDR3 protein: CASSLGGIPSEQYF; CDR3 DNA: TGTGCCAGCAGCTTAGGGGGGATCCCAAGCGAGCAGTACTTC
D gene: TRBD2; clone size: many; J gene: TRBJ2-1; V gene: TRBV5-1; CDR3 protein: CASSLAGGSSYNEQFF; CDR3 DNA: TGCGCCAGCAGCTTGGCGGGCGGGAGCTCCTACAATGAGCAGTTCTTC
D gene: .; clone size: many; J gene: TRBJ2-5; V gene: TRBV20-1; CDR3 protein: CSASPGPTTQYF; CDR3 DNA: TGCAGTGCAAGTCCCGGGCCCACTACCCAGTACTTC
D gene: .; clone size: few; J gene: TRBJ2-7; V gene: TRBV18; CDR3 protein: CASSPSSSYEQYF; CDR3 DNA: TGTGCCAGCTCACCCTCCTCCTCCTACGAGCAGTACTTC
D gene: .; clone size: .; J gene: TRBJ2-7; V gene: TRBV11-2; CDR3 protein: CASSLPTSYEQYF; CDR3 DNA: TGTGCCAGCAGCTTACCAACAAGCTACGAGCAGTACTTC
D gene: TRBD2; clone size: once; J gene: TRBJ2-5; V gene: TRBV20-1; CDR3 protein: CSARSGGLQTQYF; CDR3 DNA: TGCAGTGCTAGATCGGGGGGTCTGCAGACCCAGTACTTC